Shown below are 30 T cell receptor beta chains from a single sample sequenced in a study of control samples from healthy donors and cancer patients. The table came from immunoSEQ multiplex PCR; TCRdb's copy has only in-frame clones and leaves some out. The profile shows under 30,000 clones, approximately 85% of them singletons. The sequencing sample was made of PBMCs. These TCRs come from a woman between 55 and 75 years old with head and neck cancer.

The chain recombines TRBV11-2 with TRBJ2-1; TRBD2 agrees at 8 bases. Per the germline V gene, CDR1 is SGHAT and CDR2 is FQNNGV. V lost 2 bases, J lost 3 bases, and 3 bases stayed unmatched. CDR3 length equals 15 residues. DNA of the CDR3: TGTGCCAGCAGCTTAACCGGGACTAGCTACAATGAGCAGTTCTTC. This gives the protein CASSLTGTSYNEQFF. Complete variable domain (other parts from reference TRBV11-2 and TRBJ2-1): EAGVAQSPRYKIIEKRQSVAFWCNPISGHATLYWYQQILGQGPKLLIQFQNNGVVDDSQLPKDRFSAERLKGVDSTLKIQPAKLEDSAVYLCASSLTGTSYNEQFFGPGTRLTVL.

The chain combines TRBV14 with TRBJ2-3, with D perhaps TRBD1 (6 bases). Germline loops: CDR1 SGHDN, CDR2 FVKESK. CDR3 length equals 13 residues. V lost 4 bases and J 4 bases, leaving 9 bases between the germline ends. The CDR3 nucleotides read TGTGCCAGCAGCCTCCGACAGGCAGATACGCAGTATTTT. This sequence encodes CASSLRQADTQYF.

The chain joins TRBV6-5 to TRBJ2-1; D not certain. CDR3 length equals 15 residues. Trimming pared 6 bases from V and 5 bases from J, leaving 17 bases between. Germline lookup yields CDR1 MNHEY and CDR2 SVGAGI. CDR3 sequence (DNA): TGTGCCAGCAGCCCCCTTGGGCTGGCAGACAATGAGCAGTTCTTC. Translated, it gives CASSPLGLADNEQFF.

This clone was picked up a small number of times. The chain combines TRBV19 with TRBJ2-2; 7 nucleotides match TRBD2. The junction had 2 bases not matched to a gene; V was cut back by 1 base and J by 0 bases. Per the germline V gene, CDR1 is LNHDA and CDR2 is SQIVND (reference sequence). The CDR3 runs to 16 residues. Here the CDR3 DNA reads TGTGCCAGTAGTATAGGGAGCGGGACGAACACCGGGGAGCTGTTTTTT. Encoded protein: CASSIGSGTNTGELFF.

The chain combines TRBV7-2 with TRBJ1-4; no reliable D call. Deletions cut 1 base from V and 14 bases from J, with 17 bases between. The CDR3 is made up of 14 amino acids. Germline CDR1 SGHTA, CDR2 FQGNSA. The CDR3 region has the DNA TGTGCCAGCAGCTTAGTAGGTAAAACCCACCGGCTGTTTTTT. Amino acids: CASSLVGKTHRLFF.

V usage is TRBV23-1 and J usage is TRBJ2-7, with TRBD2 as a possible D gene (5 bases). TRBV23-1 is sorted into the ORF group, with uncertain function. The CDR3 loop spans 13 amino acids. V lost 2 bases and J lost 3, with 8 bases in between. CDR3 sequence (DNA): TGCGCCAGCAGTCAAGCTAGCAGCTACGAGCAGTACTTC. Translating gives CASSQASSYEQYF.

CDR3 nucleotide sequence: TGTGCCAGCAGTTTAGGGGACATTCAGTACTTC. Translation: CASSLGDIQYF. V is TRBV6-6 and J is TRBJ2-4, with D tentatively TRBD1 (5 bases). CDR1 and CDR2 (germline): MNHNY, SVGAGI (reference sequence). This CDR3 has 11 amino acids. V gave up 4 bases and J gave up 8 bases, with 6 bases separating them.

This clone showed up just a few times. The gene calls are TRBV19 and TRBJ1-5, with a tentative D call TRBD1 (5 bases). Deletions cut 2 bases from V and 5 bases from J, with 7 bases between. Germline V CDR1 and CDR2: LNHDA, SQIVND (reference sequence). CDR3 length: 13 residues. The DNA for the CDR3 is TGTGCCAGTAGTATACGCAGGGATCAGCCCCAGCATTTT. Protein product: CASSIRRDQPQHF.

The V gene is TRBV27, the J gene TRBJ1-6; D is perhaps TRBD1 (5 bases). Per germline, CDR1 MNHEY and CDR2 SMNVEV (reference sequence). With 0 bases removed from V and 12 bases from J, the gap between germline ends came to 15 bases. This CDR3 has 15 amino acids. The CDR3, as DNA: TGTGCCAGCAGTTTATCGCAAGGGGCTCCTTTACCCCTCCACTTT. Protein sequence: CASSLSQGAPLPLHF.

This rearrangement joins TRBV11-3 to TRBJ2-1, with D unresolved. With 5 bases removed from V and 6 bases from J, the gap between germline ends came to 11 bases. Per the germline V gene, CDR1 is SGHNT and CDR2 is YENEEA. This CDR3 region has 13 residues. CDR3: CASSARIVNEQFF. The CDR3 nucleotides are TGTGCCAGCAGCGCCAGGATTGTCAATGAGCAGTTCTTC.

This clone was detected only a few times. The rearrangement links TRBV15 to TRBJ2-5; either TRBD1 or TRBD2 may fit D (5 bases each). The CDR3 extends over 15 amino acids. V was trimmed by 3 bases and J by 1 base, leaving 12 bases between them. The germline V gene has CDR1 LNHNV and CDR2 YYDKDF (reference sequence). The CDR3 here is CATSSGLTVQETQYF. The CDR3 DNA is TGTGCCACCAGCAGTGGACTGACAGTCCAAGAGACCCAGTACTTC.

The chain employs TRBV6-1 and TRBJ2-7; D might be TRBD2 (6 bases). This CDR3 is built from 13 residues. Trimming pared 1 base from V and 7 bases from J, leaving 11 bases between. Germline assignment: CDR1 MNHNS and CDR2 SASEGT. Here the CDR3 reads CASSEGGGFEQYF. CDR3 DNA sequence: TGTGCCAGCAGTGAAGGAGGAGGGTTTGAGCAGTACTTC.

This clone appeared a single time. CDR3 loop: CASSLAKAPGNTIYF. The CDR3 DNA reads as TGTGCCAGCAGCTTAGCAAAGGCACCTGGAAACACCATATATTTT. The chain carries TRBV11-1 and TRBJ1-3; D ambiguous. This CDR3 is 15 amino acids long. Trimming cost V 0 bases and J 2 bases, with 8 bases left between them. Germline-derived CDR1 and CDR2 are SGHAT and FQDESV (reference sequence).

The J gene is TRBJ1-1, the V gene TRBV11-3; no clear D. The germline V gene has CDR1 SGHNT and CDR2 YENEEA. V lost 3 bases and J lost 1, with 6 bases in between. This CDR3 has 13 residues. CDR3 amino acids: CASSFEENTEAFF. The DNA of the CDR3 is TGTGCCAGCAGCTTTGAGGAGAACACTGAAGCTTTCTTT.

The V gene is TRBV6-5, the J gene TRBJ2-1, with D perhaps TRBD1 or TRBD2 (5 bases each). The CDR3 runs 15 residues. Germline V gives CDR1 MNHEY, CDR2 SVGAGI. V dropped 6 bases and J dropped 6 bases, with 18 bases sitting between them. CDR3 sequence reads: CASRNDGAVVNEQFF. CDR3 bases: TGTGCCAGCAGAAACGACGGGGCAGTCGTCAATGAGCAGTTCTTC.

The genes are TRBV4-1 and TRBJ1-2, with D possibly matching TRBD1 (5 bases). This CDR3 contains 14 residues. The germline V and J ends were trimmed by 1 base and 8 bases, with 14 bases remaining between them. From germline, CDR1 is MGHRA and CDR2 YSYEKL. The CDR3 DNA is TGCGCCAGCAGCCAAGCCCACGGGACGGAAGGCTACACCTTC. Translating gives CASSQAHGTEGYTF.

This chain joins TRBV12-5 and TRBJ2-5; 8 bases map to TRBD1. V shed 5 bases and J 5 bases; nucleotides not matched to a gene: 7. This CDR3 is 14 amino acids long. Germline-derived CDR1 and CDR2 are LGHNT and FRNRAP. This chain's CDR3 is CASGLATGVETQYF. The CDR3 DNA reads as TGTGCTAGTGGTCTAGCGACAGGGGTTGAGACCCAGTACTTC.

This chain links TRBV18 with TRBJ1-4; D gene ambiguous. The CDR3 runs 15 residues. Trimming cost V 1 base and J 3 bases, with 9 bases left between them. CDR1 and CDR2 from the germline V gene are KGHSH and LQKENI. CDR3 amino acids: CASSPQQLPNEKLFF. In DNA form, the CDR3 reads TGTGCCAGCTCACCACAGCAGCTACCTAATGAAAAACTGTTTTTT.

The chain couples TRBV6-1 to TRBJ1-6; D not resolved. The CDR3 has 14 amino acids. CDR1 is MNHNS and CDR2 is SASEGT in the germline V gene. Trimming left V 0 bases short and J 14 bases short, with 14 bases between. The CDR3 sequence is CASSEALTVSSLHF. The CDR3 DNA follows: TGTGCCAGCAGTGAAGCGCTAACAGTGTCATCCCTCCACTTT.

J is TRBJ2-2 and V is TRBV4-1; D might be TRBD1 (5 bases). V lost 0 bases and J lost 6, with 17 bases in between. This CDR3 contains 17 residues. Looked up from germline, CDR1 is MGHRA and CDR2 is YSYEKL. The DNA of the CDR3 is TGCGCCAGCAGCCAAGATCTAAGGGGATCATTCGCCGGGGAGCTGTTTTTT. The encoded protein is CASSQDLRGSFAGELFF.

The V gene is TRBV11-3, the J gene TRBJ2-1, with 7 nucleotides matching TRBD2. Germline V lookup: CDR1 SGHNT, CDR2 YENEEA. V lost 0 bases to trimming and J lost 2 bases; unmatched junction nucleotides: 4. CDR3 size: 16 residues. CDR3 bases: TGTGCCAGCAGCTTAGATCGCGGGAGTACCTACAATGAGCAGTTCTTC. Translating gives CASSLDRGSTYNEQFF.

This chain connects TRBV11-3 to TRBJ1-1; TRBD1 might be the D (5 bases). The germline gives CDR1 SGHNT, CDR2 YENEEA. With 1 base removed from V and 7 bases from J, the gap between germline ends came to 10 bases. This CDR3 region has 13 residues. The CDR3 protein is CASSLVRGNEAFF. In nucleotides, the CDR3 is TGTGCCAGCAGCTTAGTCCGGGGGAATGAAGCTTTCTTT.

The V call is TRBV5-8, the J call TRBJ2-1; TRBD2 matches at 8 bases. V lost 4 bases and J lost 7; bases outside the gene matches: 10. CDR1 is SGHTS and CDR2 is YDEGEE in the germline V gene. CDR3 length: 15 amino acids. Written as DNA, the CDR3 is TGTGCCAGCAGCCCTCGGGGGGGCCGTGGGAATGAGCAGTTCTTC. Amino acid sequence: CASSPRGGRGNEQFF.

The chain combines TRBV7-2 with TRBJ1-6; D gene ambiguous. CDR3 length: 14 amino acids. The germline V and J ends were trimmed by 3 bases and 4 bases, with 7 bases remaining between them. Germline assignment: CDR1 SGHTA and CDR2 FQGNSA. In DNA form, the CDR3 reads TGTGCCAGCAGCTTGGCTACATATAATTCACCCCTCCACTTT. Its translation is CASSLATYNSPLHF.

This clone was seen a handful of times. In DNA form, the CDR3 reads TGTGCCAGCAGTTCAGGGCCCTATCAGCCCCAGCATTTT. Translating gives CASSSGPYQPQHF. The chain combines TRBV6-5 with TRBJ1-5; tentative D call: TRBD1 (5 bases). This CDR3 spans 13 amino acids. Trimming cost V 4 bases and J 5 bases, with 9 bases left between them. CDR1 is MNHEY, CDR2 SVGAGI, per germline.

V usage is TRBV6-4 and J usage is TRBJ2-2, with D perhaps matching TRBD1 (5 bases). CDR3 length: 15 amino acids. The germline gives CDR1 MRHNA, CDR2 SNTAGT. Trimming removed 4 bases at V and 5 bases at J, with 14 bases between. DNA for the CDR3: TGTGCCAGCAGTGCGGGCAGGGAAGGAACCGGGGAGCTGTTTTTT. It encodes CASSAGREGTGELFF.

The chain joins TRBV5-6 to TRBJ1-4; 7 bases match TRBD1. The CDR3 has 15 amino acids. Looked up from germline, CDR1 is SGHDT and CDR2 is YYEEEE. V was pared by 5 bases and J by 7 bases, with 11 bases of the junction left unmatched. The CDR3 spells CASSLPGQRFEKLFF. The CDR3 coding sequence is TGTGCCAGCAGTTTGCCGGGACAGCGCTTTGAAAAACTGTTTTTT.

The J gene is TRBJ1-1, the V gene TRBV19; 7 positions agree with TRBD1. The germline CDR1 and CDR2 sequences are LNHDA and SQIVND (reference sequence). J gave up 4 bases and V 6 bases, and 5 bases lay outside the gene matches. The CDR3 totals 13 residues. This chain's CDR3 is CASSGSGGTEAFF. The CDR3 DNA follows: TGTGCCAGTAGCGGTTCAGGGGGCACTGAAGCTTTCTTT.

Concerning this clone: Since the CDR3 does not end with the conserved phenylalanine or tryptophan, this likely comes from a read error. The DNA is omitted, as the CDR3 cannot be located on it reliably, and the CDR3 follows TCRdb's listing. CDR3: CASSYYSRDQL. The chain recombines TRBV6-5 with TRBJ1-6. The CDR3 contains 11 residues when both ends are counted. The germline V gene encodes CDR1 MNHEY and CDR2 SVGAGI.

The CDR3 protein is CASSLTVAGVETQYF. DNA for the CDR3: TGCGCCAGCAGCCTGACGGTAGCGGGAGTAGAGACCCAGTACTTC. This chain connects TRBV4-1 to TRBJ2-5; 9 bases are shared with TRBD2. Losses at the gene ends were 4 bases for V and 4 bases for J; bases not matched to a gene: 7. The CDR3 runs 15 residues. Germline V gene lookup returns CDR1 MGHRA and CDR2 YSYEKL.